This TCR beta chain was sequenced during a study of CD8 T cells in Susac syndrome. At the level of the study: Patients with Susac syndrome were therapy-naive, treated with corticosteroids, or treated with intravenous immunoglobulin alone when blood was collected.

The CDR3 is 14 residues long. Trimming removed 4 bases from V and 3 bases from J, with 10 bases in between. CDR1 is SGHTA, CDR2 FQGNSA, per germline. The RNA, about 0.45 to 1 ug, was put through reverse transcription using random hexamers. TCRdb re-derived calls from the immunoSEQ multiplex PCR reads in MiXCR, one entry per CDR3 protein. The data show about 120,000 distinct CDR3 sequences, roughly 95% seen once. While CD8+ and CD4+ T cells were isolated negatively, TEMRA cells were enriched by FACS. V is TRBV7-2 and J is TRBJ1-5; a possible D gene is TRBD1 (5 bases). The clonotype comes from a human donor with Susac syndrome. Sample: CD4+ T cells from PBMCs. The CDR3 reads CASSYQGYNQPQHF. The CDR3 bases are TGTGCCAGCAGCTATCAGGGATACAATCAGCCCCAGCATTTT. Full variable domain (rest looked up from reference TRBV7-2 and TRBJ1-5): GAGVSQSPSNKVTEKGKDVELRCDPISGHTALYWYRQSLGQGLEFLIYFQGNSAPDKSGLPSDRFSAERTGGSVSTLTIQRTQQEDSAVYLCASSYQGYNQPQHFGDGTRLSIL.